The 27 T cell receptor beta chains below were found in one sample sequenced in a study of blood T cell repertoires in COVID-19. The method was immunoSEQ multiplex PCR; TCRdb's version includes in-frame clones alone and lacks a portion of them. The table includes about 130,000 clones, 70% to 80% detected once. Source material: peripheral blood. These receptors were obtained from a woman in her 70s with COVID-19, enrolled during active disease.

The chain uses TRBV28 and TRBJ1-1; perhaps TRBD1 as D (5 bases). The germline V gene encodes CDR1 MDHEN and CDR2 SYDVKM. V lost 5 bases to trimming and J lost 2 bases, with 12 bases between them. CDR3 size: 14 residues. The CDR3 nucleotides read TGTGCCAGCAGTCCCCCAGGGTTCAACACTGAAGCTTTCTTT. As protein: CASSPPGFNTEAFF.

The V and J genes are TRBV14 and TRBJ1-3; no firm D call. Germline CDR1 SGHDN, CDR2 FVKESK. Trimming removed 2 bases at V and 6 bases at J, with 11 bases between. CDR3 length: 14 residues. In nucleotides, the CDR3 is TGTGCCAGCAGCCAAAGTCGGGGTTTAAACACCATATATTTT. Amino acids: CASSQSRGLNTIYF. Complete variable domain (other parts from reference TRBV14 and TRBJ1-3): EAGVTQFPSHSVIEKGQTVTLRCDPISGHDNLYWYRRVMGKEIKFLLHFVKESKQDESGMPNNRFLAERTGGTYSTLKVQPAELEDSGVYFCASSQSRGLNTIYFGEGSWLTVV.

The V gene is TRBV19, the J gene TRBJ2-3; TRBD1 matches 11 bases. CDR3 length: 18 residues. V trimming: 6 bases; J trimming: 3 bases; junction bases outside the gene matches: 14. CDR1 and CDR2 (germline): LNHDA, SQIVND (reference sequence). The CDR3 DNA follows: TGTGCCAGTAGCCCAACCCGCTCCGGGACAGGGGGGACAGATACGCAGTATTTT. Its protein product is CASSPTRSGTGGTDTQYF.

V gene TRBV29-1 combines with J gene TRBJ1-1; 7 bases align to TRBD1. The CDR3 spans 12 residues. Trimming removed 7 bases from V and 2 bases from J; junction bases left unmatched: 4. Germline V lookup: CDR1 SQVTM, CDR2 ANQGSEA. The CDR3 loop reads CSGRDSNTEAFF. The CDR3 region has the DNA TGCAGCGGGAGGGACAGCAACACTGAAGCTTTCTTT.

Only a few counts were recorded for this clone. The same CDR3 can be traced to other DNA sequences in this sample. The rearrangement links TRBV18 to TRBJ1-1, with TRBD1 matching over 8 bases. The CDR3 loop spans 14 amino acids. Germline V lookup: CDR1 KGHSH, CDR2 LQKENI. V lost 6 bases to trimming and J lost 3 bases; unmatched junction nucleotides: 6. CDR3 sequence (DNA): TGTGCCAGCTCGAGGAAACAGGGGGACACTGAAGCTTTCTTT. Its translation is CASSRKQGDTEAFF.

The chain joins TRBV19 to TRBJ1-5; the D gene is possibly TRBD1 (6 bases). The germline V gene has CDR1 LNHDA and CDR2 SQIVND (reference sequence). This CDR3 contains 14 residues. V lost 5 bases to trimming and J lost 3 bases, with 11 bases between them. CDR3: CASSLQGYNQPQHF. As DNA, the CDR3 is TGTGCCAGTAGTCTACAGGGTTACAATCAGCCCCAGCATTTT.

A remark on this clone: A junction boundary mismatches the germline segment, possibly from a read error. CDR3 coding DNA: TGCGCCAGCAGCCAATTGAGTCCCCCCTATGAGTTC. It codes for CASSQLSPPYEF. The chain joins TRBV4-1 to TRBJ1-2; D unclear. This CDR3 has 12 residues. Germline-derived CDR1 and CDR2 are MGHRA and YSYEKL.

The rearrangement links TRBV5-4 to TRBJ2-1; 8 bases are shared with TRBD1. This CDR3 spans 15 amino acids. The germline V gene has CDR1 SGHNT and CDR2 YYREEE (reference sequence). Germline trimming cut 5 bases from V and 3 bases from J; bases unmatched to any gene: 7. The CDR3 DNA reads as TGTGCCAGCAGACACGACAGGGGCAACTACAATGAGCAGTTCTTC. This sequence encodes CASRHDRGNYNEQFF. Complete variable domain (other parts from reference TRBV5-4 and TRBJ2-1): ETGVTQSPTHLIKTRGQQVTLRCSSQSGHNTVSWYQQALGQGPQFIFQYYREEENGRGNFPPRFSGLQFPNYSSELNVNALELDDSALYLCASRHDRGNYNEQFFGPGTRLTVL.

The chain is built from TRBV11-2 and TRBJ1-1, with 11 bases aligning to TRBD1. Germline-derived CDR1 and CDR2 are SGHAT and FQNNGV. V lost 0 bases, J lost 6 bases, and 3 bases stayed unmatched. This CDR3 is 15 amino acids long. The CDR3 loop reads CASSLDRTGGAEAFF. The CDR3 nucleotides read TGTGCCAGCAGCTTAGATAGGACAGGGGGCGCTGAAGCTTTCTTT. The full variable domain, completed using reference TRBV11-2 and TRBJ1-1, is EAGVAQSPRYKIIEKRQSVAFWCNPISGHATLYWYQQILGQGPKLLIQFQNNGVVDDSQLPKDRFSAERLKGVDSTLKIQPAKLEDSAVYLCASSLDRTGGAEAFFGQGTRLTVV.

This sequence joins TRBV3-1 (or the pseudogene TRBV3-2) and TRBJ1-1; 7 bases fit TRBD1. The CDR3 runs 14 residues. The germline CDR1 and CDR2 sequences are LGHDT and YNNKEL (reference sequence). With 4 bases clipped from V and 4 bases from J, the junction kept 6 bases outside the gene matches. The CDR3 DNA sequence: TGTGCCAGCAGCCCTGTAGGGGGCCGCACTGAAGCTTTCTTT. Translating gives CASSPVGGRTEAFF.

V gene TRBV4-1 combines with J gene TRBJ2-2; 11 bases are shared with TRBD2. The CDR3 runs 19 residues. Germline values: CDR1 MGHRA, CDR2 YSYEKL. The junction had 6 bases not matched to a gene; V was cut back by 0 bases and J by 0 bases. The CDR3 protein is CASSQDELAGGTNTGELFF. Written as DNA, the CDR3 is TGCGCCAGCAGCCAAGACGAGCTAGCGGGGGGAACGAACACCGGGGAGCTGTTTTTT.

The genes are TRBV6-6 and TRBJ1-2; D perhaps matches TRBD1 (5 bases). V was pared by 6 bases and J by 7 bases, with 12 bases between. The germline V gene encodes CDR1 MNHNY and CDR2 SVGAGI (reference sequence). The CDR3 has 12 amino acids. The CDR3 loop is CASSHAGGGYTF. The CDR3 DNA reads TGTGCCAGCAGCCACGCCGGGGGTGGCTACACCTTC.

The chain combines TRBV28 with TRBJ1-5; the D is unclear. Germline CDR1 MDHEN, CDR2 SYDVKM. The CDR3 is 15 residues long. V lost 3 bases and J 4 bases, leaving 13 bases between the germline ends. As DNA, the CDR3 is TGTGCCAGCAGTTTTTCGGCGGGCCAGAATCAGCCCCAGCATTTT. The encoded protein is CASSFSAGQNQPQHF. Full variable domain (missing parts from reference TRBV28 and TRBJ1-5): DVKVTQSSRYLVKRTGEKVFLECVQDMDHENMFWYRQDPGLGLRLIYFSYDVKMKEKGDIPEGYSVSREKKERFSLILESASTNQTSMYLCASSFSAGQNQPQHFGDGTRLSIL.

This clone was counted many times. This chain uses TRBV11-2 with TRBJ2-7; 8 positions match TRBD2. CDR1 is SGHAT and CDR2 is FQNNGV in the germline V gene. J was trimmed by 5 bases and V by 4 bases; bases with no gene match: 4. The CDR3 consists of 13 residues. CDR3 bases: TGTGCCAGCAGCTCCACGGGAGGGAACGAGCAGTACTTC. It translates to CASSSTGGNEQYF.

The chain couples TRBV19 to TRBJ1-4; no clear D gene. V was trimmed by 3 bases and J by 7 bases, leaving 15 bases between them. The CDR3 sequence is 15 residues long. The germline CDR1 and CDR2 sequences are LNHDA and SQIVND (reference sequence). DNA of the CDR3: TGTGCCAGTAGTATCCTCGGGAGTAGTGGTGAAAAACTGTTTTTT. Protein: CASSILGSSGEKLFF.

The chain uses TRBV5-4 and TRBJ2-7; 11 bases map to TRBD2. Trimming took 5 bases from V and 4 from J; bases not matched to a gene: 8. The germline gives CDR1 SGHNT, CDR2 YYREEE (reference sequence). The CDR3 totals 15 residues. Here the CDR3 reads CASRSSGTSGYEQYF. Written as DNA, the CDR3 is TGTGCCAGCAGGTCCTCCGGGACTAGCGGTTACGAGCAGTACTTC. The full variable domain, its missing parts supplied by reference TRBV5-4 and TRBJ2-7, is ETGVTQSPTHLIKTRGQQVTLRCSSQSGHNTVSWYQQALGQGPQFIFQYYREEENGRGNFPPRFSGLQFPNYSSELNVNALELDDSALYLCASRSSGTSGYEQYFGPGTRLTVT.

This clone was counted a few times. V and J are TRBV5-5 and TRBJ1-3; D may be TRBD1 (6 bases). Germline lookup yields CDR1 SGHKS and CDR2 YYEKEE (reference sequence). The CDR3 totals 17 residues. V shed 2 bases and J shed 1 base, with 16 bases lying between them. In DNA, the CDR3 is TGTGCCAGCAGCTTTGGGGCAACACAGGGATCTGGAAACACCATATATTTT. It translates to CASSFGATQGSGNTIYF. The variable domain in full, with the rest retrieved from reference TRBV5-5 and TRBJ1-3, is DAGVTQSPTHLIKTRGQQVTLRCSPISGHKSVSWYQQVLGQGPQFIFQYYEKEERGRGNFPDRFSARQFPNYSSELNVNALLLGDSALYLCASSFGATQGSGNTIYFGEGSWLTVV.

This chain connects TRBV30 to TRBJ1-2; the D gene is possibly TRBD1 (5 bases). The CDR3 length is 14 residues. Per the germline V gene, CDR1 is GTSNPN and CDR2 is SVGIG (reference sequence). V was cut by 3 bases and J by 3 bases, with 14 bases left in between. The CDR3 spells CAWRGASGDYGYTF. CDR3 sequence (DNA): TGTGCCTGGAGAGGGGCCAGTGGGGACTATGGCTACACCTTC. The variable domain in full, completed from reference TRBV30 and TRBJ1-2, reads SQTIHQWPATLVQPVGSPLSLECTVEGTSNPNLYWYRQAAGRGLQLLFYSVGIGQISSEVPQNLSASRPQDRQFILSSKKLLLSDSGFYLCAWRGASGDYGYTFGSGTRLTVV.

CDR3 residues: CASRLQGNTGELFF. CDR3 bases: TGTGCCAGCAGATTACAGGGTAACACCGGGGAGCTGTTTTTT. The chain has TRBV9 and TRBJ2-2, with D possibly matching TRBD1 (6 bases). The CDR3 runs 14 residues. V lost 5 bases, J lost 2 bases, and 10 bases lay in between. The germline CDR1 and CDR2 sequences are SGDLS and YYNGEE.

V and J are TRBV2 and TRBJ2-7, with 7 bases that match TRBD1. Per germline, CDR1 SNHLY and CDR2 FYNNEI. The trim removed 7 bases at V and 5 bases at J, leaving 5 bases unmatched. The CDR3 length is 12 residues. CDR3 coding DNA: TGTGCCAGCACCCAGACAGGGCACGAGCAGTACTTC. Its protein is CASTQTGHEQYF.

This chain links TRBV3-1 (or the pseudogene TRBV3-2) with TRBJ2-6, with D unresolved. V lost 2 bases, J lost 8 bases, and 7 bases lay in between. The CDR3 covers 13 residues. CDR1 and CDR2 (germline): LGHDT, YNNKEL (reference sequence). The CDR3 DNA reads TGTGCCAGCAGCCAATTCAGTCCCAACGTCCTGACTTTC. The encoded protein is CASSQFSPNVLTF.

The V call is TRBV5-1, the J call TRBJ2-7, with D maybe TRBD1 (5 bases). This CDR3 spans 15 amino acids. Germline CDR1 reads SGHRS; CDR2 reads YFSETQ. V was shortened by 0 bases and J by 2 bases, with 12 bases between the two germline ends. The CDR3 spells CASSLVAGQTYEQYF. The CDR3, as DNA: TGCGCCAGCAGCTTGGTGGCAGGGCAGACCTACGAGCAGTACTTC.

The chain uses TRBV28 and TRBJ2-7, with 7 bases identical to TRBD2. This CDR3 has 15 residues. V shed 5 bases, J shed 3 bases, and the junction held 10 bases outside the gene matches. The germline V gene encodes CDR1 MDHEN and CDR2 SYDVKM. The CDR3 protein is CASSPPAGPYYEQYF. The CDR3 DNA sequence: TGTGCCAGCAGTCCTCCAGCGGGACCCTACTACGAGCAGTACTTC.

This clone showed up just a few times. This chain uses TRBV13 with TRBJ2-7; D unclear. Germline assignment: CDR1 PRHDT and CDR2 FYEKMQ (reference sequence). The CDR3 runs 8 residues. The CDR3 DNA reads as TGTCCGAGTTGCGAGCAGTACTTC. Translation gives CPSCEQYF. The variable domain in full, with the rest retrieved from reference TRBV13 and TRBJ2-7, is AAGVIQSPRHLIKEKRETATLKCYPIPRHDTVYWYQQGPGQDPQFLISFYEKMQSDKGSIPDRFSAQQFSDYHSELNMSSLELGDSALYFCPSCEQYFGPGTRLTVT.

The V gene is TRBV7-2, the J gene TRBJ1-6; 9 nucleotides align to TRBD1. The CDR3 is made up of 14 amino acids. Per germline, CDR1 SGHTA and CDR2 FQGNSA. V was clipped by 6 bases and J by 9 bases; unmatched bases: 6. CDR3 DNA: TGTGCCAGCAGTACCACAGGGGGCACTTCACCCCTCCACTTT. Its translation is CASSTTGGTSPLHF.

CDR3 coding DNA: TGTGCCAGCAGCTTACTAGCGGGGGGTCAGGAGACCCAGTACTTC. Protein product: CASSLLAGGQETQYF. The V and J genes are TRBV7-3 and TRBJ2-5; 11 bases are shared with TRBD2. The CDR3 covers 15 residues. Germline V CDR1 and CDR2: SGHTA, FQGTGA. J was trimmed by 5 bases and V by 2 bases; bases with no gene match: 4.

V usage is TRBV6-2 or TRBV6-3 and J usage is TRBJ1-4; D is ambiguous. CDR1 and CDR2 from the germline V gene are MNHEY and SVGEGT. The ends were cut back, 7 bases at V and 4 bases at J, with 16 bases in the middle. The CDR3 is 15 amino acids. The CDR3 is CASNPRRNGNEKLFF. CDR3 coding DNA: TGTGCCAGCAACCCCCGCAGGAATGGTAATGAAAAACTGTTTTTT.